The clone carrying this T cell receptor (beta chain) showed up many times. The limits of the CDR3 on the DNA are not certain, so only TCRdb's listed CDR3 is given. Both ends counted, the CDR3 spans 23 residues. These data are taken from a study of human T cells and chemical hapten exposure. Across the study: Women made up most patients, who had alopecia areata, totalis or universalis.

Unique molecular identifiers were linked by the library to individual cDNA molecules. TCRdb independently ran MiXCR on the RACE reads; one entry per CDR3 protein. The data show some 32,000 distinct CDR3 sequences, approximately 6% seen once. Time point of the sample: patch test 3, about 24 weeks after DPC sensitization. The treatment denotes: therapeutic diphenylcyclopropenone sensitization with weekly scalp DPC. Participating donors were patients with alopecia, aged 18 to 70 years, considered appropriate candidates for DPC. The sequences come from whole blood, collected in connection with sensitization to the hapten diphenylcyclopropenone (DPC). The sequence came from a man under 40 with alopecia areata. Some clones in this sample may be carry-over from other donors' samples. The chain is built from TRBV12-3 or TRBV12-4 and TRBJ2-7; no check of the table's D call, TRBD1, against the DNA was made. The CDR3 sequence is CASSLSGGQTNRYEQFFGPGQFF.